This T cell receptor beta chain stems from a study of T cells in Graves' hyperthyroidism and ophthalmopathy. From RNA transcripts, TCR beta CDR3 regions were amplified. Using the HTBI primer set, a first-round RT-PCR was run on the TCR CDR3. One entry per CDR3 protein, called by TCRdb with MiXCR from the multiplex PCR reads. In the table there are a few hundred thousand distinct CDR3 sequences, 15% to 20% of which are singletons. This clonotype was found many times. This receptor was taken from a woman aged 40 to 50 with Graves' ophthalmopathy. Material: blood.

In DNA form, the CDR3 reads TGTGCCAGCAGTATCAGGGACGGATCGGTCACTGAAGCTTTCTTT. Translated, it gives CASSIRDGSVTEAFF. V gene TRBV12-3 or TRBV12-4 combines with J gene TRBJ1-1; TRBD1 is a possible D gene (5 bases). There are 15 residues in the CDR3. The ends were cut back, 5 bases at V and 4 bases at J, with 17 bases in the middle.